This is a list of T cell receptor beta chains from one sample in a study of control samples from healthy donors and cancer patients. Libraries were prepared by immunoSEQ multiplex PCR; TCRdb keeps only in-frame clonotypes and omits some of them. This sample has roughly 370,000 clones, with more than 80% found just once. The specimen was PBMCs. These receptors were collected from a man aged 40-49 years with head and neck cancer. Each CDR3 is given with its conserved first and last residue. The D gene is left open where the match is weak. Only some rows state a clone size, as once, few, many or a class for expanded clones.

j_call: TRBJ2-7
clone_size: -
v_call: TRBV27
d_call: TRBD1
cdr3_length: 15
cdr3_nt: TGTGCCAGCAGTTTAAAGGGACAGGGCACCTACGAGCAGTACTTC
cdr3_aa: CASSLKGQGTYEQYF

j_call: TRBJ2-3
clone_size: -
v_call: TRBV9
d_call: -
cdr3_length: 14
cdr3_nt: TGTGCCAGCAGCGTTCAGCGGGGCACAGATACGCAGTATTTT
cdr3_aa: CASSVQRGTDTQYF

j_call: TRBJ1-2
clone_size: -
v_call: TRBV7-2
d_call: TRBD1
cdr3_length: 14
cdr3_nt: TGTGCCAGCAGCCCGGACAGGGGTTTTGGGGGCTACACCTTC
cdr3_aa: CASSPDRGFGGYTF

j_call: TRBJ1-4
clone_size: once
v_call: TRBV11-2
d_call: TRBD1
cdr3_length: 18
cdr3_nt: TGTGCCAGCAGCTTAGGCGGGGACAGCTTTGCAACTAATGAAAAACTGTTTTTT
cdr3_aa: CASSLGGDSFATNEKLFF

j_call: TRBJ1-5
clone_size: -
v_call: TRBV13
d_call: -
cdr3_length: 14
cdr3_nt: TGTGCCAGCAGCCGCGGACAGCGCAATCAGCCCCAGCATTTT
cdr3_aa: CASSRGQRNQPQHF

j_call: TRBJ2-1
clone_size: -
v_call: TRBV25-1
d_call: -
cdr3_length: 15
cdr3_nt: TGTGCCAGCAGCGAAGGTGGTCCATCCTACAATGAGCAGTTCTTC
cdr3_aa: CASSEGGPSYNEQFF

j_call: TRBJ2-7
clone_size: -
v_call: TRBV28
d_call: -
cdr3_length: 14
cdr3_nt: TGTGCCAGCAGTACCCCCGGGACAACCTACGAGCAGTACTTC
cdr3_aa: CASSTPGTTYEQYF

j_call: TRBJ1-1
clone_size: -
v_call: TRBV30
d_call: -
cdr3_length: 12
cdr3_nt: TGTGCCTGGGGGGACCGGAACACTGAAGCTTTCTTT
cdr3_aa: CAWGDRNTEAFF

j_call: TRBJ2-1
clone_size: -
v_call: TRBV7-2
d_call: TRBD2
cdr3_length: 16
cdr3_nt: TGTGCCAGCAGCATGACTAGCGGGGGGCATTACAATGAGCAGTTCTTC
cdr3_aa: CASSMTSGGHYNEQFF

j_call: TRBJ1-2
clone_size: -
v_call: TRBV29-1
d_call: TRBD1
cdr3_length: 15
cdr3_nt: TGCAGCGCTACGGCCGGGACAGGGAGATGGGATGGCTACACCTTC
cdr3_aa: CSATAGTGRWDGYTF

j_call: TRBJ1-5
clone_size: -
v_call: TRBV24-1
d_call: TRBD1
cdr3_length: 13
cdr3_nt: TGTGCCACACATCAGGGGGGCAATCAGCCCCAGCATTTT
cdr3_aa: CATHQGGNQPQHF

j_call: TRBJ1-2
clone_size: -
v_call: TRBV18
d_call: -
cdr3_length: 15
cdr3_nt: TGTGCCAGCTCACCACCCGGGACTGGTAACTATGGCTACACCTTC
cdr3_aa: CASSPPGTGNYGYTF

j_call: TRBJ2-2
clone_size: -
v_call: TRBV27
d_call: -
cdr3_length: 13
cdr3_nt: TGTGCCAGCAGTTTATGGGGAATCGGGGAGCTGTTTTTT
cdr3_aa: CASSLWGIGELFF

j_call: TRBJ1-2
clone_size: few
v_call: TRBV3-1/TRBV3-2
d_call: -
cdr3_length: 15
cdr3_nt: TGTGCCAGCAGCCAAGATGTGTCGAGGGCCCATGGCTACACCTTC
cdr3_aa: CASSQDVSRAHGYTF

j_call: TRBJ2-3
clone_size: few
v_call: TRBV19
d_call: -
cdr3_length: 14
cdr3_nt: TGTGCCAGTAGTATAGACAGGGAGACAGATACGCAGTATTTT
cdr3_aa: CASSIDRETDTQYF

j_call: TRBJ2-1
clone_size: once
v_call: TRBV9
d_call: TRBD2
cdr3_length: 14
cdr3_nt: TGTGCCAGCAGCCCTAGCGGGGACTACAATGAGCAGTTCTTC
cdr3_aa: CASSPSGDYNEQFF

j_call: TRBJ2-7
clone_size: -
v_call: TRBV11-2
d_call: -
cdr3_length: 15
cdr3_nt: TGTGCCAGCAGCTTAGGATTCGCCGTCGCCTACGAGCAGTACTTC
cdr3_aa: CASSLGFAVAYEQYF

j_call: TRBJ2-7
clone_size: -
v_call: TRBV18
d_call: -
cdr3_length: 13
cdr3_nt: TGTGCCAGCTCCCCGGACGCTGGAGGCCAGCAGTACTTC
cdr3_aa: CASSPDAGGQQYF

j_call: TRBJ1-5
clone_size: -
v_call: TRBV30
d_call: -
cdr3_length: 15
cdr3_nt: TGTGCCTGGACCTGGCCCGGGACACGTAATCAGCCCCAGCATTTT
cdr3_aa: CAWTWPGTRNQPQHF

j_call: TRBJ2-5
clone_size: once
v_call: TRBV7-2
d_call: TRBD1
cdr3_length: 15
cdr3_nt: TGTGCCAGCAGCTTCGGACAGGGCCGGGGGGAGACCCAGTACTTC
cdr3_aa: CASSFGQGRGETQYF

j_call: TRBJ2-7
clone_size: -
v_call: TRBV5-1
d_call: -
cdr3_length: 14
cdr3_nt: TGCGCCAGCAGCTTGTCGGCACAAACTTACGAGCAGTACTTC
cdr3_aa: CASSLSAQTYEQYF

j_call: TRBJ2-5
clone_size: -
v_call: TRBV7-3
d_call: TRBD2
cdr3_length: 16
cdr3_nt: TGTGCCAGCAGCTTAACAGGACTAGCGGGGCAAGAGACCCAGTACTTC
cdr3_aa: CASSLTGLAGQETQYF

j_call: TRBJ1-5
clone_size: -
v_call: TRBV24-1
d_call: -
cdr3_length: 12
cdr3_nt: TGTGCCACCAGTGAGGGGCGGCAGCCCCAGCATTTT
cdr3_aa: CATSEGRQPQHF

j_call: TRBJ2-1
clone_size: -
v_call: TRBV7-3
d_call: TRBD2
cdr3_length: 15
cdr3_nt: TGTGCCAGCAGCTTAAGGGAGGGATACTACAATGAGCAGTTCTTC
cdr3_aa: CASSLREGYYNEQFF

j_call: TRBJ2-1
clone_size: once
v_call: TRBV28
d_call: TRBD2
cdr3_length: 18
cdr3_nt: TGTGCCAGCACACGGACTAGCGGAGGGCTCTACTCCTACAATGAGCAGTTCTTC
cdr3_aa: CASTRTSGGLYSYNEQFF

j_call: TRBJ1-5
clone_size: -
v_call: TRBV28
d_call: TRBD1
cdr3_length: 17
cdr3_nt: TGTGCCAGCAGGTTACAGGGGGCCAAACCTGAAAATCAGCCCCAGCATTTT
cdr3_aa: CASRLQGAKPENQPQHF

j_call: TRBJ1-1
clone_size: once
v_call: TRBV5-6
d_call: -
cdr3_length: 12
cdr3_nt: TGTGCCAGCAGCGCCTCGCAGGGTTTGACTTTCTTT
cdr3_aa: CASSASQGLTFF

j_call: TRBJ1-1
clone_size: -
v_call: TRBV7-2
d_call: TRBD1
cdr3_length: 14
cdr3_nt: TGTGCCAGCAGCTCCGATCGGACAGGGCTTGGAGCTTTCTTT
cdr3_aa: CASSSDRTGLGAFF

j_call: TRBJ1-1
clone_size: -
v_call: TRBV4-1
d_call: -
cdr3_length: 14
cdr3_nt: TGCGCCAGCAGCCAGGGGGATAGGAACACTGAAGCTTTCTTT
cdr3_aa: CASSQGDRNTEAFF

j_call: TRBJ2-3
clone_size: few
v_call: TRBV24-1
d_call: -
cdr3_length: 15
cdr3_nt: TGTGCCACCAGTGACTTTACCCCTAGCGCAGATACGCAGTATTTT
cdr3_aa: CATSDFTPSADTQYF

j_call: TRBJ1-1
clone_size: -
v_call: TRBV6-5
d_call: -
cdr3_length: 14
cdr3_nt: TGTGCCAGCAGTTTTCCGCCGTATCAACTTGAAGCTTTCTTT
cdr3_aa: CASSFPPYQLEAFF

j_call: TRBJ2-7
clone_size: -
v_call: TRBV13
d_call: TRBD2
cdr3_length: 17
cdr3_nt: TGTGCCAGCAGCTTAGTCGCGGGACTAGCGGGAGCTGACGAGCAGTACTTC
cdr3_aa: CASSLVAGLAGADEQYF

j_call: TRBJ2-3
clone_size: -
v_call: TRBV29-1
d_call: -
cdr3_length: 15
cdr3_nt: TGCAGCGTTGAACTACGAGGGGAAAGAACAGATACGCAGTATTTT
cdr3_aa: CSVELRGERTDTQYF

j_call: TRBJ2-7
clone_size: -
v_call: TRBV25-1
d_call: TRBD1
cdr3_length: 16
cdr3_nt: TGTGCCAGCAGTGAAGGTGGGGGACAGGGCTCCTACGAGCAGTACTTC
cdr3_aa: CASSEGGGQGSYEQYF

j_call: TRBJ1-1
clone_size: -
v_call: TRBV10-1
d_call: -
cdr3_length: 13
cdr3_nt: TGCGCCAGCAGTCGGACGCATTTCACTGAAGCTTTCTTT
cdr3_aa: CASSRTHFTEAFF

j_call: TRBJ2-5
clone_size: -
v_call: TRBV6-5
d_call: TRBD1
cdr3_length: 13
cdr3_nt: TGTGCCAGCAGTTTGGGACAGCAAGAGACCCAGTACTTC
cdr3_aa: CASSLGQQETQYF

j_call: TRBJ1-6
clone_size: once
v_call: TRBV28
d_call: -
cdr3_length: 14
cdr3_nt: TGTGCCAGCAGGCCGGGACAAACAAATTCACCCCTCCACTTT
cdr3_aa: CASRPGQTNSPLHF

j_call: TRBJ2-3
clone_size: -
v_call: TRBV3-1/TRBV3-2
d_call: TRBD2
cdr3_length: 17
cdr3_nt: TGTGCCAGCAGCCAAGATATCACGGGACTAGTCGCAGATACGCAGTATTTT
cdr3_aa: CASSQDITGLVADTQYF

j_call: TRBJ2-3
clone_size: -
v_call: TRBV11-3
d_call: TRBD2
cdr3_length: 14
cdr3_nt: TGTGCCAGCAGCGGGCGGGAGGAAGGAGATACGCAGTATTTT
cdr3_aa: CASSGREEGDTQYF

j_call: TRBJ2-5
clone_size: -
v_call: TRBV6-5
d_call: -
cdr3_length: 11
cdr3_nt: TGTGCCAGCAGTTCAAGGGAGACCCAGTACTTC
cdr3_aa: CASSSRETQYF

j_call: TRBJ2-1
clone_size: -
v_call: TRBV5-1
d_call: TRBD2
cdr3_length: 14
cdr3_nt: TGCGCCAGCAGTCAGACTAGCGGGAGCAATGAGCAGTTCTTC
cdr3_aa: CASSQTSGSNEQFF

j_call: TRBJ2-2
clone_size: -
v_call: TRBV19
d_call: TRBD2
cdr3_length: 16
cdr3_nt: TGTGCCAGTAGTATACTAGCGGGAGGGTCCACCGGGGAGCTGTTTTTT
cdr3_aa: CASSILAGGSTGELFF

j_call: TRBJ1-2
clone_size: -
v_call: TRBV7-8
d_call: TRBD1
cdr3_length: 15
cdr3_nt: TGTGCCAGCAGCCCCGGACAGGCGACTGCTTATGGCTACACCTTC
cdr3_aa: CASSPGQATAYGYTF

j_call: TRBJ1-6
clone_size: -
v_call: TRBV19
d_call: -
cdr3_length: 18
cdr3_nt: TGTGCCAGTAGCCCTGACATTTACTCGAGCTCCTATAATTCACCCCTCCACTTT
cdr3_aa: CASSPDIYSSSYNSPLHF

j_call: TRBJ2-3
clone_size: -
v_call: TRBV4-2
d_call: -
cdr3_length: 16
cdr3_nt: TGTGCCAGCAGCCAAGAACCGGGACACGCCACAGATACGCAGTATTTT
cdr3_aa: CASSQEPGHATDTQYF

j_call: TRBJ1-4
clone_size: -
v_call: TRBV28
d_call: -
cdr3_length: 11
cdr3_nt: TGTGCCAGCAGCTCCTCATTATTCCTGTTTTTT
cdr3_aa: CASSSSLFLFF

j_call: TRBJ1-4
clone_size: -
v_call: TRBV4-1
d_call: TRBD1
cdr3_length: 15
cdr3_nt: TGCGCCAGCAGGGACCCGACAGGGGCTCGAGAAAAACTGTTTTTT
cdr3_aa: CASRDPTGAREKLFF

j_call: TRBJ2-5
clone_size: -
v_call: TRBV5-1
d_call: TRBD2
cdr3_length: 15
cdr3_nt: TGCGCCAGCAGCGAAGCTCGGCGGGAGGGAGAGACCCAGTACTTC
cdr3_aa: CASSEARREGETQYF

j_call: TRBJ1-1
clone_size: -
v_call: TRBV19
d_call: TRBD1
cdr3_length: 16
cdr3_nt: TGTGCCAGTAGTATCCCCGGGGACAGGGGAAGGACTGAAGCTTTCTTT
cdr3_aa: CASSIPGDRGRTEAFF

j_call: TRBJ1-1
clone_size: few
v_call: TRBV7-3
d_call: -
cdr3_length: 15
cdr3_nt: TGTGCCAGCAGCTTAACGACTGGAGGGTTCAGTGAAGCTTTCTTT
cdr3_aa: CASSLTTGGFSEAFF

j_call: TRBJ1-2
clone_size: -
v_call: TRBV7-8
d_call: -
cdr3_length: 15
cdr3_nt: TGTGCCAGCAGCTTAGGTAGGCCAGACAACTATGGCTACACCTTC
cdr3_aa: CASSLGRPDNYGYTF

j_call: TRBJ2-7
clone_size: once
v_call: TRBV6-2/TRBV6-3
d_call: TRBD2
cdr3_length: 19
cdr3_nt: TGTGCCAGCAGTTACTCGATCGCCGGGACTAGCGGGAGGTTTAACGAGCAGTACTTC
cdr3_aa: CASSYSIAGTSGRFNEQYF

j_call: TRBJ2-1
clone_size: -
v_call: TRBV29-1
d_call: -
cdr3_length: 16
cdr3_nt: TGCAGCGTTGAAGATCTTAGGGGACGCGGAGTCAATGAGCAGTTCTTC
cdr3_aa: CSVEDLRGRGVNEQFF

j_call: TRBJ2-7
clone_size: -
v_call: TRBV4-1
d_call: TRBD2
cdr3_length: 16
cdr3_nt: TGCGCCAGCAGCCAAGACCCAACTAGCGCCGCCTACGAGCAGTACTTC
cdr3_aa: CASSQDPTSAAYEQYF

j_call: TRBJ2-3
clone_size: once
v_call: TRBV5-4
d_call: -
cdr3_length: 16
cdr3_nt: TGTGCCAGCAGCTTGGAGAACTCACCTAGCACAGATACGCAGTATTTT
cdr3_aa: CASSLENSPSTDTQYF

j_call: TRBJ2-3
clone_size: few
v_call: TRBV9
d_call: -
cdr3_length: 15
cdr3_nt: TGTGCCAGCAGCGTAGCAGGCACCAGCACAGATACGCAGTATTTT
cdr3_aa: CASSVAGTSTDTQYF

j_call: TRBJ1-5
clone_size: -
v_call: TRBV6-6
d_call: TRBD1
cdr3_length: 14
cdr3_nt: TGTGCCAGCAGTGACAGGGCTCGCAATCAGCCCCAGCATTTT
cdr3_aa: CASSDRARNQPQHF

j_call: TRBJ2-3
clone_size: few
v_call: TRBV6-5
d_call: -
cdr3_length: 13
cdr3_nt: TGTGCCAGCAGTTACAAAGCGTCAGATACGCAGTATTTT
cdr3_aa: CASSYKASDTQYF

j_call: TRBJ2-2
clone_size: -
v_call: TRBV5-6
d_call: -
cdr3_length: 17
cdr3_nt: TGTGCCAGCACGTTGTGGTTTGCGGGAATTAACACCGGGGAGCTGTTTTTT
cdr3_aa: CASTLWFAGINTGELFF